This T cell receptor (beta chain) is from a study of blood T cell repertoires in COVID-19. For the study at large: The United States, Italy and Spain were the sources of the acute and convalescent COVID-19 samples. The cDNA or gDNA used as material had been derived from T cells, B-cell-depleted T cells, or PBMCs.

TCRdb keeps only in-frame clones here, not all; method: immunoSEQ multiplex PCR. The data show about 260,000 clones, roughly 90% seen once. The CDR3 length is 16 residues. Trimming cost V 6 bases and J 5 bases; bases outside gene matches: 6. CDR1 and CDR2 (germline): KGHSH, LQKENI. Sequencing was done on a sample of peripheral blood. J is TRBJ2-1 and V is TRBV18; 14 nucleotides align to TRBD2. The sequence was obtained from a man in his sixties who had recovered from COVID-19. The CDR3, as DNA: TGTGCCAGCTCCCCCGGACTAGCGGGGGGAGACAATGAGCAGTTCTTC. Its translation is CASSPGLAGGDNEQFF.